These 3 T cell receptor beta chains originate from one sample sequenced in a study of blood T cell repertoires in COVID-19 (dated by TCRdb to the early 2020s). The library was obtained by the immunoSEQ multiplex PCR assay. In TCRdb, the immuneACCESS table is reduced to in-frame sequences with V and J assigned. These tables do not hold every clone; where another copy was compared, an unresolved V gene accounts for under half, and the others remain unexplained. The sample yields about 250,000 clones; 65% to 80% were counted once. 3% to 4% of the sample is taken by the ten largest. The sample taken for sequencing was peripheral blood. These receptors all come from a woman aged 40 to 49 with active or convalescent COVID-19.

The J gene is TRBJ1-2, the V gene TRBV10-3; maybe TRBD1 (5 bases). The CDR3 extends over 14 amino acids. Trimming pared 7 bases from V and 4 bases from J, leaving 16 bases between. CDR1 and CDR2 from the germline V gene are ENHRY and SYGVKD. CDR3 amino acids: CAIKPARGTYGYTF. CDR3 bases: TGTGCCATCAAGCCAGCTAGGGGCACCTATGGCTACACCTTC.

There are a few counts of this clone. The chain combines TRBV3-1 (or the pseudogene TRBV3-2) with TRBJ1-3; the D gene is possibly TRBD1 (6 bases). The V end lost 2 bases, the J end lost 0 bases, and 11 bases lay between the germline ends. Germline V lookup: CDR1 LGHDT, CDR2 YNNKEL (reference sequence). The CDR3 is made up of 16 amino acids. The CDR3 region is CASSQNRAGSGNTIYF. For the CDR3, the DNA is TGTGCCAGCAGCCAAAACAGGGCTGGCTCTGGAAACACCATATATTTT.

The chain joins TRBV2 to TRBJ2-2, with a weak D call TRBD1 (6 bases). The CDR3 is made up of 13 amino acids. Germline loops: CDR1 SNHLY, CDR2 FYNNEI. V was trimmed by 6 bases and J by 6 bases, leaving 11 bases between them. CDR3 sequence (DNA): TGTGCCAGCAGAGAGGGGGTTCCCGGGGAGCTGTTTTTT. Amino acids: CASREGVPGELFF. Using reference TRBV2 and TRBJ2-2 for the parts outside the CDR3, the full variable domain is EPEVTQTPSHQVTQMGQEVILRCVPISNHLYFYWYRQILGQKVEFLVSFYNNEISEKSEIFDDQFSVERPDGSNFTLKIRSTKLEDSAMYFCASREGVPGELFFGEGSRLTVL.